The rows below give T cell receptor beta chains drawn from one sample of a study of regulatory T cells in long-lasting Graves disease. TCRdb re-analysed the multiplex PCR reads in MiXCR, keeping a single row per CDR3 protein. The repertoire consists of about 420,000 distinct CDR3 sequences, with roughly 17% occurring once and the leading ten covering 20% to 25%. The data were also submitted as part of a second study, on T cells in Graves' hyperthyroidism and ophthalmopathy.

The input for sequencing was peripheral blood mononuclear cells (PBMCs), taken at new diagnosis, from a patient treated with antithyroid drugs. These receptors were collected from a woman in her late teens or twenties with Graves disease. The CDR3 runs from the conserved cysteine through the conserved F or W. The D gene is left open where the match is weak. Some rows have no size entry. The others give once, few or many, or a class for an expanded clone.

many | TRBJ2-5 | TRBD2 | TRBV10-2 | TGCGCCAGCAGGAGAGCGGGGGCGGGGCCACAAGAGACCCAGTACTTC | CASRRAGAGPQETQYF
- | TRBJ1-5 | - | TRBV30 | TGTGCCTGGAGTCCAACTGGCAATCAGCCCCAGCATTTT | CAWSPTGNQPQHF
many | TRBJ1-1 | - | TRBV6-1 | TGTGCCAGCAGTGGAGGGAGTTACACTGAAGCTTTCTTT | CASSGGSYTEAFF
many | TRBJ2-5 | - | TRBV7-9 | TGTGCCAGCAGCTTAGCTCGGGGGAGCCAGGAGACCCAGTACTTC | CASSLARGSQETQYF
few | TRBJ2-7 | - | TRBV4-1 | TGCGCCAGCAGCCAAGATCGTTGGGGGGTGTACGAGCAGTACTTC | CASSQDRWGVYEQYF
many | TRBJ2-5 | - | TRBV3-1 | TGTGCCAGCAGCCAAGAATGGGCGGCAGAGACCCAGTACTTC | CASSQEWAAETQYF
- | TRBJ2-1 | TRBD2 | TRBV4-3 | TGCGCCAGCAGCCAAGCTACTAGCGGGAGAAATTCCTATCTGGGTGAGCAGTTCTTC | CASSQATSGRNSYLGEQFF
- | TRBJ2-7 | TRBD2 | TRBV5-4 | TGTGCCAGCAGCTTAGCGGGAGTGGGGTCCTACGAGCAGTACTTC | CASSLAGVGSYEQYF
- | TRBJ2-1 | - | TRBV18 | TGTGCCAGCTCACCATCAACAGGCCCGGGGGCGATGCGTCTGGGGGAGTTCTTC | CASSPSTGPGAMRLGEFF
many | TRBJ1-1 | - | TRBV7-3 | TGTGCCAGCAGCTTAGCTTCTGAAGCTTTCTTT | CASSLASEAFF
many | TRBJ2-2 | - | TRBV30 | TGTGCCTGGAAATTCGGCACCGGGGAGCTGTTTTTT | CAWKFGTGELFF